These 9 T cell receptor beta chains came from one sample sequenced in a study of identifying expanded T cells in peripheral blood. Assay: immunoSEQ multiplex PCR; the TCRdb copy retains only in-frame clones and omits some. The table lists over 100,000 clones, about nine tenths of them singletons. The sample was blood. The source of these receptors is a person aged 18-70 years in good health.

The chain carries TRBV27 and TRBJ1-1; D possibly corresponds to TRBD1 (6 bases). The V end was cut by 6 bases, the J end by 4 bases, with 21 bases between. The CDR3 is 16 amino acids. The V gene's germline CDR1 is MNHEY and CDR2 SMNVEV (reference sequence). The CDR3 here is CASSSLGWQGSTEAFF. The CDR3 DNA reads TGTGCCAGCAGCAGTTTAGGGTGGCAGGGGAGCACTGAAGCTTTCTTT.

V and J are TRBV18 and TRBJ2-5; TRBD2 might be the D (5 bases). Per germline, CDR1 KGHSH and CDR2 LQKENI. This CDR3 comprises 15 residues. V was trimmed by 2 bases and J by 0 bases, leaving 10 bases between them. CDR3 loop: CASSPGSGYQETQYF. The CDR3 DNA is TGTGCCAGCTCACCAGGGTCGGGATACCAAGAGACCCAGTACTTC.

The V and J genes are TRBV6-1 and TRBJ2-3; perhaps TRBD1 as D (6 bases). Trimming left V 7 bases short and J 4 bases short, with 15 bases between. CDR3 size: 14 residues. Germline V CDR1 and CDR2: MNHNS, SASEGT. CDR3 protein: CASIYRAGADTQYF. CDR3 DNA sequence: TGTGCCAGCATCTACAGGGCTGGGGCAGATACGCAGTATTTT.

This rearrangement joins TRBV7-2 to TRBJ2-5; D ambiguous. Germline V gives CDR1 SGHTA, CDR2 FQGNSA. The CDR3 contains 11 residues. Trimming pared 1 base from V and 4 bases from J, leaving 1 base between. The CDR3 DNA sequence: TGTGCCAGCAGCTTAGTAGAGACCCAGTACTTC. This translates into CASSLVETQYF. The variable domain in full, completed from reference TRBV7-2 and TRBJ2-5, reads GAGVSQSPSNKVTEKGKDVELRCDPISGHTALYWYRQSLGQGLEFLIYFQGNSAPDKSGLPSDRFSAERTGGSVSTLTIQRTQQEDSAVYLCASSLVETQYFGPGTRLLVL.

Concerning this clone itself: Other DNA sequences in the same sample also yield this CDR3. The V gene is TRBV5-1, the J gene TRBJ1-3; D gene unclear. This CDR3 contains 15 residues. Trimming shortened V by 0 bases and J by 0 bases, and 7 bases separated the two germline ends. Germline loops: CDR1 SGHRS, CDR2 YFSETQ. The CDR3 region is CASSLDGNSGNTIYF. The CDR3 DNA follows: TGCGCCAGCAGCTTGGACGGCAACTCTGGAAACACCATATATTTT.

In its sample, this clone was seen many times. This chain uses TRBV6-5 with TRBJ2-7; tentatively, D is TRBD1 (5 bases). The germline gives CDR1 MNHEY, CDR2 SVGAGI. V was shortened by 4 bases and J by 1 base, with 11 bases between the two germline ends. CDR3 length: 14 residues. The CDR3 reads CASSSTGTSYEQYF. DNA for the CDR3: TGTGCCAGCAGTTCCACAGGTACTTCCTACGAGCAGTACTTC.

The V gene is TRBV6-1, the J gene TRBJ1-1; unclear D gene. The CDR3 is made up of 14 amino acids. CDR1 and CDR2 from the germline V gene are MNHNS and SASEGT. V lost 2 bases and J lost 1, with 8 bases in between. This CDR3 is CASSESTANTEAFF. For the CDR3, the DNA is TGTGCCAGCAGTGAATCTACGGCGAACACTGAAGCTTTCTTT.

This clone was counted once. The CDR3 protein is CASSLRQGSIETQYF. The CDR3 bases are TGCGCCAGCAGCCTTCGACAGGGCTCAATAGAGACCCAGTACTTC. This sequence joins TRBV5-1 and TRBJ2-5, with 7 bases aligning to TRBD1. The junction had 10 bases not matched to a gene; V was cut back by 4 bases and J by 4 bases. The CDR3 consists of 15 residues. The germline gives CDR1 SGHRS, CDR2 YFSETQ.

The rearrangement links TRBV5-1 to TRBJ1-1; 7 bases match TRBD1. The germline CDR1 and CDR2 sequences are SGHRS and YFSETQ. This CDR3 contains 13 residues. The J segment lost 7 bases and the V segment lost 5 bases, leaving 8 bases of the junction unmatched. CDR3 amino acids: CASSGGGEVEAFF. In DNA form, the CDR3 reads TGCGCCAGCAGTGGAGGGGGCGAAGTTGAAGCTTTCTTT.